This T cell receptor (beta chain) was sequenced during a study of OX40 agonist ivuxolimab in advanced cancers. Describing the broader study: Ivuxolimab was a fully human IgG2 agonistic monoclonal antibody targeting the costimulatory receptor OX40 (CD134). Intravenous ivuxolimab was administered to patients every 2 weeks at six dose levels: 0.01, 0.1, 0.3, 1.5, 3 and 10 mg/kg. Of the approximately 50 dose-escalation patients, hepatocellular carcinoma was present in about 20, melanoma in approximately 15, renal cell carcinoma in 9 and head and neck cancer in 9. The dose-escalation cohort was around 84% male with a mean age of approximately 59 years, ranging from roughly 23 to 85. Patients were allowed to have had prior anti-PD-1, anti-PD-L1 or anti-CTLA-4 therapy, and around 37% of the dose-escalation patients had previously received checkpoint inhibitors. Partial responses occurred in three dose-escalation patients: two with cutaneous melanoma and one with hepatocellular carcinoma. The purpose of peripheral TCRbeta sequencing was to test whether ivuxolimab changed TCR sequence diversity and led to clonal T-cell expansion. The monotherapy dose-escalation portion (N ≈ 57 patients) of the phase I ivuxolimab trial is reported in the paper.

The CDR3 spans 14 residues, from the cysteine through the phenylalanine. The CDR3 DNA has 42 bases and is translated from base 1. Ends trimmed: V by 5 bases, J by 1 base; bases unmatched to a gene: 3. In the germline V gene, CDR1 corresponds to SGHVS and CDR2 to FQNEAQ. Beyond this particular receptor, the publication reports: Partial responders in the 0.1-3.0 mg/kg groups had among the lowest normalized peripheral clonal expansion, especially among CD8+ T cells. Clonal expansion of both CD4+ and CD8+ blood T cells was observed from baseline to week 6 at doses 0.1 to 3.0 mg/kg. On average, CD8+ T cells showed more expanded clones than CD4+ T cells after ivuxolimab. The antigen specificity of the peripheral T cells that underwent clonal expansion was not determined. Low levels of normalized T-cell clonal expansion were also seen in some patients who did not respond.

For this clone: The target of this receptor is not known. Base qualities are not provided; no much larger clone lies one nucleotide away.

Patients with autoimmune disease history or receiving systemic immunosuppression were excluded from the trial. Peripheral blood for TCR sequencing was drawn from every dose cohort at baseline, at cycle 4 day 1 and at cycle 7 day 1. Samples were obtained from an open-label, multicenter, first-in-human phase I dose-escalation trial of ivuxolimab. Adults with locally advanced or metastatic melanoma, renal cell, hepatocellular, or head and neck squamous cell carcinoma were enrolled in the trial. Before TCR sequencing, CD4+ T cells and CD8+ T cells from peripheral blood were sorted into separate populations. For sequencing of the TCRbeta CDR3 region, genomic DNA was extracted from the sorted cells. TCRbeta CDR3 regions were sequenced using the immunoSEQ Assay. TCRdb obtained this table from immuneACCESS and retained in-frame rearrangements with V and J assigned. These tables miss some clones; where compared with another copy, unresolved V genes account for less than half of the shortfall, and the remainder is unexplained. This sample gives approximately 86,000 clones in total; roughly 88% of them show up just once. Roughly 0.32% of the sample goes to the ten largest clones.

Sample: CD4+ or CD8+ T cells sorted from blood, taken in a trial of the OX40 agonist ivuxolimab. The receptor was derived from an adult with an advanced solid tumor such as melanoma, head and neck, liver or kidney cancer. The chain couples TRBV7-8 to TRBJ1-1; the junction holds 8 bases that match TRBD1. The DNA sequence is TGTGCCAGCAGCCACGGACAGGGGAACACTGAAGCTTTCTTT. It translates to CASSHGQGNTEAFF.